Below are 26 T cell receptor beta chains sequenced from a single sample in a study of control samples from healthy donors and cancer patients. The table came from immunoSEQ multiplex PCR; TCRdb's copy has only in-frame clones and leaves some out. The sample consists of around 70,000 clones, over 90% of them appearing once. The sequenced material came from blood. All receptors derive from a woman aged 25 to 39 in good health.

The gene calls are TRBV3-1 (or the pseudogene TRBV3-2) and TRBJ1-2; 10 bases line up with TRBD1. Per germline, CDR1 LGHDT and CDR2 YNNKEL (reference sequence). Trimming at V came to 5 bases and at J to 3 bases, leaving 3 bases not matched to a gene. The CDR3 is 14 residues long. The CDR3 sequence: CASSAGTGDYGYTF. CDR3 DNA sequence: TGTGCCAGCAGCGCCGGGACAGGGGACTATGGCTACACCTTC.

The rearrangement uses TRBV3-1 (or the pseudogene TRBV3-2) and TRBJ1-3; no clear D gene. Germline lookup yields CDR1 LGHDT and CDR2 YNNKEL (reference sequence). The CDR3 loop spans 14 amino acids. V lost 0 bases to trimming and J lost 2 bases, with 5 bases between them. CDR3 protein: CASSQDWAGNTIYF. The CDR3, as DNA: TGTGCCAGCAGCCAAGACTGGGCTGGAAACACCATATATTTT.

The rearrangement uses TRBV18 and TRBJ1-2; TRBD1 agrees at 8 bases. The CDR3 is 15 residues long. Germline V CDR1 and CDR2: KGHSH, LQKENI. V trimming: 6 bases; J trimming: 3 bases; junction bases outside the gene matches: 9. The CDR3 DNA sequence: TGTGCCAGCTCCCCCGGGACAGGTTTATACTATGGCTACACCTTC. It translates to CASSPGTGLYYGYTF.

The chain combines TRBV2 with TRBJ2-4, with TRBD2 matching over 13 bases. The ends lost 9 bases at V and 5 bases at J; junction bases unmatched: 7. Germline loops: CDR1 SNHLY, CDR2 FYNNEI. The CDR3 contains 15 residues. CDR3 region: CASRIGLAGENIQYF. The CDR3 bases are TGTGCCAGTCGGATAGGACTAGCGGGGGAAAACATTCAGTACTTC.

This chain uses TRBV4-2 with TRBJ2-5; 10 nucleotides align to TRBD2. Germline V gives CDR1 LGHNA, CDR2 YNFKEQ. Trimming at V came to 5 bases and at J to 0 bases, leaving 9 bases not matched to a gene. The CDR3 length is 17 residues. CDR3 loop: CASSDLLAGANQETQYF. The CDR3 DNA follows: TGTGCCAGCAGCGATCTCCTAGCGGGGGCCAACCAAGAGACCCAGTACTTC.

The chain couples TRBV6-5 to TRBJ1-2, with 10 bases matching TRBD1. The CDR3 contains 13 residues. V was pared by 6 bases and J by 8 bases, with 6 bases of the junction left unmatched. Germline V CDR1 and CDR2: MNHEY, SVGAGI. The chain's CDR3 is CASSLTGGAGYTF. The CDR3, as DNA: TGTGCCAGCAGCCTGACAGGGGGCGCCGGCTACACCTTC.

The V gene is TRBV7-3, the J gene TRBJ2-1, with 7 bases that match TRBD2. Germline-derived CDR1 and CDR2 are SGHTA and FQGTGA. The CDR3 spans 12 residues. V gave up 3 bases and J gave up 9 bases; unmatched junction bases: 2. CDR3 DNA sequence: TGTGCCAGCAGCTTGTCGGGAGGTGAGCAGTTCTTC. Translated, it gives CASSLSGGEQFF.

This chain connects TRBV28 to TRBJ1-3, with a weak D call TRBD1 (6 bases). Germline V gene sequence: CDR1 MDHEN, CDR2 SYDVKM. The CDR3 is 13 amino acids. V gave up 6 bases and J gave up 7 bases, with 13 bases separating them. CDR3 sequence reads: CASRWGLQNTIYF. The CDR3, as DNA: TGTGCCAGCAGGTGGGGGCTCCAGAACACCATATATTTT.

The chain couples TRBV19 to TRBJ1-2; 10 nucleotides line up with TRBD1. Trimming at V came to 1 base and at J to 3 bases, leaving 2 bases not matched to a gene. The germline CDR1 and CDR2 sequences are LNHDA and SQIVND (reference sequence). The CDR3 is 15 residues long. The CDR3 region has the DNA TGTGCCAGTAGTATAGGAGGGACAGGGGACTATGGCTACACCTTC. It codes for CASSIGGTGDYGYTF.

The chain recombines TRBV12-3 or TRBV12-4 with TRBJ1-1; D is perhaps TRBD1 (5 bases). The germline V and J ends were trimmed by 8 bases and 1 base, with 11 bases remaining between them. The CDR3 has 13 residues. CDR3 sequence: CASGGGGNTEAFF. In DNA form, the CDR3 reads TGTGCCAGCGGGGGAGGCGGGAACACTGAAGCTTTCTTT.

This chain links TRBV10-3 with TRBJ1-3; D is unclear. Trimming stripped 2 bases from V and 9 bases from J, with 14 bases between. This CDR3 spans 14 amino acids. CDR1 and CDR2 from the germline V gene are ENHRY and SYGVKD. The CDR3 here is CAISESWGRATIYF. The CDR3, as DNA: TGTGCCATCAGTGAGAGCTGGGGTAGAGCCACCATATATTTT.

This clone was detected a few times. This chain uses TRBV5-6 with TRBJ1-5; D uncertain. V gave up 3 bases and J gave up 6 bases, with 10 bases separating them. The CDR3 totals 13 residues. The germline CDR1 and CDR2 sequences are SGHDT and YYEEEE. The CDR3 loop reads CASSYLGAQPQHF. The DNA of the CDR3 is TGTGCCAGCAGCTACCTCGGTGCTCAGCCCCAGCATTTT.

This rearrangement joins TRBV6-5 to TRBJ1-2; 11 nucleotides line up with TRBD1. The CDR3 is made up of 16 amino acids. Germline CDR1 reads MNHEY; CDR2 reads SVGAGI. After removal of 4 bases from V and 7 bases from J, the junction contained 11 bases not matched to a gene. The CDR3 nucleotides are TGTGCCAGCAGTTTCAACCCCGGGACAGGGGGAAGTGGCTACACCTTC. Translated, it gives CASSFNPGTGGSGYTF.

The V and J genes are TRBV19 and TRBJ1-5; D is ambiguous. The germline gives CDR1 LNHDA, CDR2 SQIVND (reference sequence). The CDR3 consists of 16 residues. V lost 6 bases, J lost 6 bases, and 21 bases lay in between. Here the CDR3 reads CASRAGVNLKAQPQHF. The CDR3 DNA is TGTGCCAGTAGAGCCGGAGTCAACCTGAAGGCTCAGCCCCAGCATTTT.

The chain is built from TRBV3-1 (or the pseudogene TRBV3-2) and TRBJ2-1, with 13 bases aligning to TRBD2. This CDR3 contains 15 residues. The V gene end was trimmed by 4 bases and the J gene end by 9 bases; junction bases not matched to a gene: 6. CDR1 is LGHDT and CDR2 is YNNKEL in the germline V gene (reference sequence). Here the CDR3 reads CASSPRTSGGGEQFF. DNA for the CDR3: TGTGCCAGCAGCCCTCGGACTAGCGGGGGAGGTGAGCAGTTCTTC.

This rearrangement joins TRBV4-1 to TRBJ1-5; D ambiguous. The CDR3 consists of 13 residues. Germline V gene sequence: CDR1 MGHRA, CDR2 YSYEKL. V lost 1 base to trimming and J lost 4 bases, with 5 bases between them. CDR3 DNA: TGCGCCAGCAGCCAAGCATTGAATCAGCCCCAGCATTTT. Amino acids: CASSQALNQPQHF.

V gene TRBV7-8 combines with J gene TRBJ1-2; no firm D call. V lost 2 bases, J lost 7 bases, and 11 bases lay in between. The CDR3 spans 13 residues. Germline CDR1 reads SGHVS; CDR2 reads FQNEAQ. The CDR3 is CASSLRDTSGYTF. The CDR3 coding sequence is TGTGCCAGCAGCTTAAGAGATACGAGTGGCTACACCTTC. Combining the CDR3 with reference TRBV7-8 and TRBJ1-2 gives the whole variable domain GAGVSQSPRYKVAKRGQDVALRCDPISGHVSLFWYQQALGQGPEFLTYFQNEAQLDKSGLPSDRFFAERPEGSVSTLKIQRTQQEDSAVYLCASSLRDTSGYTFGSGTRLTVV.

J is TRBJ1-2 and V is TRBV19, with 7 positions matching TRBD1. The junction had 21 bases not matched to a gene; V was cut back by 3 bases and J by 8 bases. In germline, CDR1 is LNHDA, CDR2 SQIVND (reference sequence). The CDR3 loop spans 18 amino acids. The DNA for the CDR3 is TGTGCCAGTAGTATGCCGGGGTCGGAGGGACAGAGGATTCGGGGCTACACCTTC. Its protein is CASSMPGSEGQRIRGYTF.

V is TRBV7-3 and J is TRBJ2-2; D possibly matches TRBD1 or TRBD2 (6 bases each). The CDR3 sequence is 16 residues long. In germline, CDR1 is SGHTA, CDR2 FQGTGA. Trimming pared 3 bases from V and 4 bases from J, leaving 15 bases between. The CDR3 DNA sequence: TGTGCCAGCAGCTTTTACACGGGGGCGAGCACCGGGGAGCTGTTTTTT. Translation gives CASSFYTGASTGELFF.

The chain has TRBV6-5 and TRBJ1-6; 9 bases are shared with TRBD1. This CDR3 region has 14 residues. The J segment lost 9 bases and the V segment lost 7 bases, leaving 7 bases of the junction unmatched. Germline values: CDR1 MNHEY, CDR2 SVGAGI. The CDR3, as DNA: TGTGCCAGCACCGTGGGACAGGGCTTTTCACCCCTCCACTTT. Its protein is CASTVGQGFSPLHF.

The chain combines TRBV27 with TRBJ1-2; D uncertain. This CDR3 region has 17 residues. Germline assignment: CDR1 MNHEY and CDR2 SMNVEV (reference sequence). V was shortened by 3 bases and J by 1 base, with 18 bases between the two germline ends. The CDR3 here is CASSFWSTDGGNYGYTF. In nucleotides, the CDR3 is TGTGCCAGCAGTTTTTGGTCGACGGATGGCGGTAACTATGGCTACACCTTC.

V usage is TRBV28 and J usage is TRBJ2-7, with 9 bases fitting TRBD1. Trimming removed 6 bases from V and 6 bases from J; junction bases left unmatched: 12. Per germline, CDR1 MDHEN and CDR2 SYDVKM. This CDR3 has 15 amino acids. CDR3 sequence reads: CASSSRRDREGEQYF. In nucleotides, the CDR3 is TGTGCCAGCAGCTCCCGTCGGGACAGGGAAGGCGAGCAGTACTTC.

The V call is TRBV4-1, the J call TRBJ1-6, with D perhaps matching TRBD1 (5 bases). V lost 0 bases to trimming and J lost 0 bases, with 12 bases between them. The V gene's germline CDR1 is MGHRA and CDR2 YSYEKL. The CDR3 totals 18 residues. In nucleotides, the CDR3 is TGCGCCAGCAGCCAAGATAAGGGAGGGGCCTCCTATAATTCACCCCTCCACTTT. Its protein product is CASSQDKGGASYNSPLHF.

The CDR3 protein is CASSERPEEPLHF. In nucleotides, the CDR3 is TGTGCCAGCAGTGAGCGTCCAGAGGAACCCCTCCACTTT. The chain joins TRBV2 to TRBJ1-6; no firm D call. CDR1 is SNHLY and CDR2 is FYNNEI in the germline V gene. The CDR3 loop spans 13 amino acids. V lost 3 bases and J 12 bases, leaving 12 bases between the germline ends.

This chain uses TRBV7-2 with TRBJ1-1; D unresolved. The V end lost 2 bases, the J end lost 5 bases, and 0 bases lay between the germline ends. Per the germline V gene, CDR1 is SGHTA and CDR2 is FQGNSA. The CDR3 is 10 residues long. CDR3 protein: CASSLTEAFF. CDR3 nucleotides: TGTGCCAGCAGCTTAACTGAAGCTTTCTTT.

The rearrangement uses TRBV10-2 and TRBJ1-5; D gene unclear. Germline V gives CDR1 WSHSY, CDR2 SAAADI. The germline V and J ends were trimmed by 6 bases and 0 bases, with 12 bases remaining between them. The CDR3 contains 15 residues. The DNA of the CDR3 is TGCGCCAGCAGCTTTGAATTTACTAGCAATCAGCCCCAGCATTTT. Its translation is CASSFEFTSNQPQHF.